The clone carrying this T cell receptor (beta chain) was seen a handful of times. Template-switch 5'RACE cDNA synthesis added a 10-nucleotide unique molecular identifier. One entry per CDR3 protein, called by TCRdb with MiXCR from the 5' RACE reads. The data contain 120,000 or so distinct CDR3 sequences, about 3.2% of them singletons. The data stem from a study of neurological immune-mediated disorders. The starting material, 2 million PBMCs stored at -80 C, gave rise to the unsorted libraries. Germline V gene lookup returns CDR1 SGHRS and CDR2 YFSETQ. The V end was cut by 4 bases, the J end by 4 bases, with 6 bases between. This CDR3 comprises 12 residues.

The material sequenced was PBMCs. The rearrangement links TRBV5-1 to TRBJ1-3; D is undetermined. The receptor comes from a woman aged 30 to 39 with multiple sclerosis. CDR3 bases: TGCGCCAGCAGCCTTCCAGGAAACACCATATATTTT. It codes for CASSLPGNTIYF.